This is a list of T cell receptor beta chains from one sample in a study of blood T cell repertoires in COVID-19. The method was immunoSEQ multiplex PCR; TCRdb's version includes in-frame clones alone and lacks a portion of them. The sample holds about 300,000 clones, 70% to 90% seen once. The sample comprised peripheral blood. Every receptor here comes from a woman in her 30s who had recovered from COVID-19. Both conserved end residues are part of each CDR3. D genes are given only for firm matches. The size field is filled for only some rows; it gives once, few, many or a size class.

d_call,j_call,v_call,clone_size,cdr3_length,cdr3_aa,cdr3_nt
TRBD1,TRBJ1-2,TRBV25-1,-,13,CASRNDRDYGYTF,TGTGCCAGCAGAAATGACAGGGACTATGGCTACACCTTC
TRBD1,TRBJ1-1,TRBV7-9,-,16,CASSFSGQGAGTEAFF,TGTGCCAGCAGCTTCTCGGGACAGGGGGCGGGCACTGAAGCTTTCTTT
-,TRBJ1-1,TRBV15,-,15,CATSRDRKGGTEAFF,TGTGCCACCAGCAGAGATCGGAAAGGGGGCACTGAAGCTTTCTTT
TRBD1,TRBJ1-2,TRBV7-2,once,14,CASTLGQGVWGYTF,TGTGCCAGCACCCTTGGACAGGGAGTCTGGGGCTACACCTTC
-,TRBJ2-1,TRBV25-1,-,14,CASSESPVPNEQFF,TGTGCCAGCAGTGAATCACCGGTCCCCAATGAGCAGTTCTTC
-,TRBJ1-3,TRBV9,once,14,CASSATGPGNTIYF,TGTGCCAGCAGCGCGACAGGCCCTGGAAACACCATATATTTT
TRBD2,TRBJ2-7,TRBV7-2,-,15,CASSLTSGGVSEQYF,TGTGCCAGCAGCTTAACTAGCGGGGGGGTGTCCGAGCAGTACTTC
TRBD2,TRBJ2-5,TRBV27,-,15,CASSSSGGYQETQYF,TGTGCCAGCAGTTCGTCGGGGGGTTACCAAGAGACCCAGTACTTC
TRBD2,TRBJ2-1,TRBV24-1,once,18,CATSDNRGTSGGMSEQFF,TGTGCCACCAGTGATAATAGGGGGACTAGCGGGGGTATGAGTGAGCAGTTCTTC
-,TRBJ2-3,TRBV5-4,-,16,CASSLDGGGTTDTQYF,TGTGCCAGCAGCTTGGACGGCGGGGGCACCACAGATACGCAGTATTTT
-,TRBJ2-7,TRBV6-6,once,15,CASSSGTPSSYEQYF,TGTGCCAGCAGTTCCGGGACACCTTCCTCCTACGAGCAGTACTTC
-,TRBJ2-5,TRBV9,-,13,CASSVDGPGTQYF,TGTGCCAGCAGCGTAGATGGCCCAGGGACCCAGTACTTC
-,TRBJ2-1,TRBV9,-,15,CASSVLGASYNEQFF,TGTGCCAGCAGCGTACTAGGGGCTTCCTACAATGAGCAGTTCTTC
TRBD1,TRBJ1-3,TRBV7-9,-,14,CASNPTGSGNTIYF,TGTGCCAGCAACCCGACAGGGTCTGGAAACACCATATATTTT
TRBD1,TRBJ1-2,TRBV4-3,-,18,CASSQDDTGAGAFYGYTF,TGCGCCAGCAGCCAAGATGATACAGGGGCAGGGGCCTTCTATGGCTACACCTTC
-,TRBJ2-1,TRBV27,-,17,CASSLFAYGETYNEQFF,TGTGCCAGCAGTTTATTCGCGTATGGGGAGACCTACAATGAGCAGTTCTTC
-,TRBJ2-7,TRBV9,-,14,CASSVEGPGGEQYF,TGTGCCAGCAGCGTCGAGGGGCCCGGGGGCGAGCAGTACTTC
TRBD1,TRBJ1-5,TRBV6-5,few,13,CASLDRASQPQHF,TGTGCCAGCTTAGACAGGGCTTCCCAGCCCCAGCATTTT
TRBD1,TRBJ1-6,TRBV6-5,-,15,CASTLRDRGNSPLHF,TGTGCCAGCACCCTACGGGACAGGGGTAATTCACCCCTCCACTTT
TRBD1,TRBJ1-4,TRBV6-5,-,14,CACRTGVGGEKLFF,TGTGCCTGCCGGACAGGCGTAGGAGGAGAAAAACTGTTTTTT
-,TRBJ2-1,TRBV7-2,-,12,CASSFEGNEQFF,TGTGCCAGCAGTTTCGAGGGCAATGAGCAGTTCTTC
-,TRBJ2-1,TRBV7-2,-,13,CASSLIEAGAQFF,TGTGCCAGCAGCTTAATTGAGGCAGGGGCGCAGTTCTTC
TRBD1,TRBJ1-1,TRBV6-5,-,15,CASSGRTGGVTEAFF,TGTGCCAGCAGCGGCCGGACAGGGGGCGTCACTGAAGCTTTCTTT
-,TRBJ1-5,TRBV3-1/TRBV3-2,-,15,CASSQVGGVNQPQHF,TGTGCCAGCAGCCAAGTAGGGGGGGTGAATCAGCCCCAGCATTTT
-,TRBJ2-1,TRBV30,-,11,CAWSVNNEQFF,TGTGCCTGGAGTGTCAACAATGAGCAGTTCTTC
TRBD2,TRBJ2-1,TRBV7-9,-,14,CASSFSGGPNEQFF,TGTGCCAGCAGCTTTAGCGGGGGACCCAATGAGCAGTTCTTC
TRBD1,TRBJ1-2,TRBV5-1,-,16,CASSLTPRQGVYGYTF,TGCGCCAGCAGCTTGACCCCGCGACAGGGCGTCTATGGCTACACCTTC
TRBD2,TRBJ2-3,TRBV2,-,13,CASSETSGVSSYF,TGTGCCAGCAGTGAAACTAGCGGGGTCTCGTCGTATTTT
TRBD2,TRBJ2-7,TRBV4-2,-,15,CASSQPGREAYEQYF,TGTGCCAGCAGCCAACCCGGACGGGAGGCCTACGAGCAGTACTTC
TRBD1,TRBJ2-7,TRBV4-2,-,17,CASSQVGTGQESYEQYF,TGTGCCAGCAGCCAAGTAGGGACGGGACAGGAGTCCTACGAGCAGTACTTC
TRBD1,TRBJ2-1,TRBV18,-,20,CASSPYTGTGGAGAFNEQFF,TGTGCCAGCTCACCCTACACCGGGACAGGGGGCGCGGGAGCCTTCAATGAGCAGTTCTTC
-,TRBJ1-2,TRBV19,once,16,CASSMGYRTRSYGYTF,TGTGCCAGTAGTATGGGTTACAGGACCAGGAGCTATGGCTACACCTTC
TRBD2,TRBJ2-7,TRBV6-6,-,16,CASRPSAGLAEYEQYF,TGTGCCAGCAGACCTTCGGCGGGACTAGCGGAGTACGAGCAGTACTTC
TRBD1,TRBJ1-1,TRBV18,-,13,CASSRDRGQEAFF,TGTGCCAGCTCACGCGACAGGGGGCAGGAAGCTTTCTTT
-,TRBJ1-1,TRBV7-9,-,14,CASSLVAVLTEAFF,TGTGCCAGCAGCTTAGTTGCGGTCCTTACTGAAGCTTTCTTT
TRBD1,TRBJ1-5,TRBV19,once,19,CASSITPGGKGGSNQPQHF,TGTGCCAGTAGTATCACGCCAGGGGGGAAAGGTGGTAGCAATCAGCCCCAGCATTTT
TRBD1,TRBJ2-7,TRBV2,-,15,CASREDRGSLYEQYF,TGTGCCAGCAGGGAGGACAGGGGAAGCCTCTACGAGCAGTACTTC
TRBD1,TRBJ2-5,TRBV5-4,-,15,CASSSRTGFQETQYF,TGTGCCAGCAGTTCCCGGACAGGTTTCCAAGAGACCCAGTACTTC
-,TRBJ2-3,TRBV2,-,14,CASSQGFGTDTQYF,TGTGCCAGCAGTCAGGGATTTGGCACAGATACGCAGTATTTT
TRBD1,TRBJ1-6,TRBV4-1,-,18,CASSQDWAGGAHNSPLHF,TGCGCCAGCAGCCAAGATTGGGCAGGGGGCGCGCATAATTCACCCCTCCACTTT
TRBD1,TRBJ1-6,TRBV9,-,16,CASSRMGQGYNSPLHF,TGTGCCAGCAGCCGGATGGGACAGGGCTATAATTCACCCCTCCACTTT
TRBD2,TRBJ2-4,TRBV19,-,12,CASSGGSNIQYF,TGTGCCAGTAGCGGGGGGTCGAACATTCAGTACTTC